These 22 T cell receptor beta chains share one sample of origin, sequenced in a study of T cell changes during pregnancy in multiple sclerosis. Sequencing used immunoSEQ multiplex PCR; TCRdb keeps in-frame clones, though not all of them. The sample consists of some 76,000 clones, 92% of them appearing once. The source was CD4+ T cells from peripheral blood mononuclear cells, collected after pregnancy. These TCRs come from a female donor with multiple sclerosis, enrolled in a pregnancy study.

This clone showed up just once. V gene TRBV7-6 combines with J gene TRBJ2-2, with D possibly matching TRBD1 (6 bases). The CDR3 has 16 amino acids. Between the trimmed V and J ends, which lost 5 bases and 4 bases, there was a span of 17 bases. The V gene's germline CDR1 is SGHVS and CDR2 FNYEAQ. The CDR3 sequence is CASSLKNRVGTGELFF. The CDR3 region has the DNA TGTGCCAGCAGCCTAAAAAACAGGGTCGGCACCGGGGAGCTGTTTTTT. Full variable domain (remainder filled in from reference TRBV7-6 and TRBJ2-2): GAGVSQSPRYKVTKRGQDVALRCDPISGHVSLYWYRQALGQGPEFLTYFNYEAQQDKSGLPNDRFSAERPEGSISTLTIQRTEQRDSAMYRCASSLKNRVGTGELFFGEGSRLTVL.

The chain combines TRBV27 with TRBJ1-5, with D possibly TRBD1 on 5 matching bases. The CDR3 loop spans 14 amino acids. V was trimmed by 6 bases and J by 9 bases, leaving 18 bases between them. Germline V gives CDR1 MNHEY, CDR2 SMNVEV (reference sequence). The CDR3 DNA follows: TGTGCCAGCAGCCGGGCCGGGGGATTAGGGCCCCAGCATTTT. It is translated as CASSRAGGLGPQHF.

The chain carries TRBV5-4 and TRBJ2-3, with D possibly TRBD2 on 6 matching bases. The CDR3 spans 16 residues. The germline V and J ends were trimmed by 4 bases and 1 base, with 16 bases remaining between them. Germline V CDR1 and CDR2: SGHNT, YYREEE (reference sequence). The CDR3 reads CASSAGRDRRTDTQYF. The DNA of the CDR3 is TGTGCCAGCAGCGCGGGACGGGATCGACGCACAGATACGCAGTATTTT.

The chain is built from TRBV5-1 and TRBJ1-6, with 9 bases matching TRBD1. After removal of 3 bases from V and 7 bases from J, the junction contained 2 bases not matched to a gene. The germline V gene has CDR1 SGHRS and CDR2 YFSETQ. The CDR3 contains 14 residues. CDR3 in amino acids: CASSWDRANSPLHF. CDR3 bases: TGCGCCAGCAGCTGGGACAGGGCCAATTCACCCCTCCACTTT.

This chain connects TRBV14 to TRBJ2-2; 9 bases are a match to TRBD1. Trimming cost V 4 bases and J 7 bases; bases outside gene matches: 10. The CDR3 is made up of 16 amino acids. Germline CDR1 and CDR2: SGHDN and FVKESK. This chain's CDR3 is CASSLRPGQGVGELFF. Written as DNA, the CDR3 is TGTGCCAGCAGCCTAAGACCGGGACAGGGCGTCGGGGAGCTGTTTTTT.

In its sample, this clone was seen once. This chain uses TRBV7-3 with TRBJ2-3, with TRBD2 matching over 7 bases. Trimming took 5 bases from V and 5 from J; bases not matched to a gene: 10. In germline, CDR1 is SGHTA, CDR2 FQGTGA. This CDR3 region has 15 residues. The CDR3 here is CASSPSRGTGDTQYF. CDR3 DNA: TGTGCCAGCAGCCCATCGCGGGGGACTGGAGATACGCAGTATTTT.

The rearrangement uses TRBV19 and TRBJ1-6; 8 nucleotides match TRBD1. V shed 5 bases, J shed 9 bases, and the junction held 9 bases outside the gene matches. Germline CDR1 LNHDA, CDR2 SQIVND (reference sequence). The CDR3 loop spans 15 amino acids. The DNA of the CDR3 is TGTGCCAGTAGTCAGACAGGGGAATGGGGTTCACCCCTCCACTTT. This translates into CASSQTGEWGSPLHF.

The chain has TRBV6-6 and TRBJ2-2; D possibly corresponds to TRBD1 (5 bases). V lost 4 bases, J lost 0 bases, and 12 bases lay in between. The CDR3 spans 16 residues. Looked up from germline, CDR1 is MNHNY and CDR2 is SVGAGI (reference sequence). The CDR3 nucleotides are TGTGCCAGCAGTTTCGACAGCCTAGCGAACACCGGGGAGCTGTTTTTT. This gives the protein CASSFDSLANTGELFF.

This chain connects TRBV2 to TRBJ2-2; D might be TRBD1 (5 bases). The CDR3 extends over 16 amino acids. Germline-derived CDR1 and CDR2 are SNHLY and FYNNEI. The V end was cut by 9 bases, the J end by 5 bases, with 22 bases between. The CDR3 DNA reads as TGTGCCAGGAGCATTGGTCCGAATAGGGGAACCGGGGAGCTGTTTTTT. Protein: CARSIGPNRGTGELFF.

A word on this clone: One end of the junction varies from germline; a read error may be responsible. V usage is TRBV10-1 and J usage is TRBJ2-7; TRBD2 aligns across 7 bases. Germline V gene data show CDR1 as WNHNN and CDR2 as SYGVQD (reference sequence). The CDR3 is made up of 10 amino acids. CDR3: CASSGAGWDF. In DNA, the CDR3 is TGCGCCAGCAGTGGAGCGGGATGGGACTTC.

The chain joins TRBV27 to TRBJ1-2, with 7 bases that match TRBD1. V shed 5 bases and J 6 bases; nucleotides not matched to a gene: 15. The CDR3 has 16 residues. Germline CDR1 is MNHEY and CDR2 is SMNVEV (reference sequence). CDR3 residues: CASSPLPTGKRHGYTF. The CDR3 DNA reads TGTGCCAGCAGTCCCCTCCCGACAGGGAAGAGGCATGGCTACACCTTC.

CDR3 DNA: TGCAGCGTTGTGGACAGGGGGCACTCCTACGAGCAGTACTTC. It codes for CSVVDRGHSYEQYF. The genes are TRBV29-1 and TRBJ2-7, with TRBD1 matching over 11 bases. The V and J ends lost 4 bases and 0 bases, in that order; junction bases with no gene match: 2. Per the germline V gene, CDR1 is SQVTM and CDR2 is ANQGSEA. The CDR3 covers 14 residues.

The rearrangement links TRBV28 to TRBJ2-5, with 9 bases lining up with TRBD2. Germline V gene sequence: CDR1 MDHEN, CDR2 SYDVKM. This CDR3 contains 15 residues. Unmatched junction bases numbered 6, after V lost 5 bases and J lost 2 bases. The CDR3 bases are TGTGCCAGCAGTCTCCCGACTAGCGGTCAAGAGACCCAGTACTTC. Protein: CASSLPTSGQETQYF.

The rearrangement joins TRBV7-8 to TRBJ1-2, with 7 bases fitting TRBD1. In germline, CDR1 is SGHVS, CDR2 FQNEAQ. V shed 5 bases and J 0 bases; nucleotides not matched to a gene: 9. The CDR3 loop spans 16 amino acids. The CDR3 spells CASSPIDRAPNYGYTF. The CDR3 DNA is TGTGCCAGCAGCCCCATAGACAGGGCCCCTAACTATGGCTACACCTTC.

This chain connects TRBV6-1 to TRBJ1-1; D might be TRBD1 (5 bases). This CDR3 contains 14 residues. The germline V and J ends were trimmed by 6 bases and 10 bases, with 21 bases remaining between them. The germline gives CDR1 MNHNS, CDR2 SASEGT. CDR3 in amino acids: CASRHRGIGIGAFF. The CDR3 DNA follows: TGTGCCAGCAGGCACCGGGGGATAGGTATAGGAGCTTTCTTT.

The chain links TRBV5-1 to TRBJ1-4; TRBD1 aligns across 7 bases. The V segment lost 2 bases and the J segment 8 bases; nucleotides outside the gene matches: 15. Germline loops: CDR1 SGHRS, CDR2 YFSETQ. The length of the CDR3 is 17 residues. The CDR3 is CASSLVGRGGRGEKLFF. The CDR3 region has the DNA TGCGCCAGCAGCTTAGTAGGCCGAGGGGGCCGGGGCGAAAAACTGTTTTTT.

The chain has TRBV28 and TRBJ1-5; possible D gene TRBD1, 6 bases. CDR1 is MDHEN, CDR2 SYDVKM, per germline. The length of the CDR3 is 14 residues. V lost 6 bases to trimming and J lost 7 bases, with 16 bases between them. The CDR3 sequence is CASSPQTGFQPQHF. The CDR3 DNA is TGTGCCAGCAGCCCCCAGACAGGTTTCCAGCCCCAGCATTTT. Drawing the rest from reference TRBV28 and TRBJ1-5, the complete variable domain is DVKVTQSSRYLVKRTGEKVFLECVQDMDHENMFWYRQDPGLGLRLIYFSYDVKMKEKGDIPEGYSVSREKKERFSLILESASTNQTSMYLCASSPQTGFQPQHFGDGTRLSIL.

This chain uses TRBV6-5 with TRBJ2-7, with 8 bases lining up with TRBD1. Germline V lookup: CDR1 MNHEY, CDR2 SVGAGI. The ends lost 1 base at V and 7 bases at J; junction bases unmatched: 12. The CDR3 consists of 16 residues. The CDR3 sequence: CASSYWTGMQVGEQYF. The CDR3 DNA reads TGTGCCAGCAGTTACTGGACAGGGATGCAAGTAGGGGAGCAGTACTTC.

The J gene is TRBJ2-1, the V gene TRBV6-1; 9 positions match TRBD1. Germline CDR1 reads MNHNS; CDR2 reads SASEGT. V shed 6 bases, J shed 4 bases, and the junction held 1 base outside the gene matches. This CDR3 is 13 amino acids long. CDR3 residues: CASRGTGYNEQFF. The CDR3 DNA sequence: TGTGCCAGCAGGGGGACAGGGTACAATGAGCAGTTCTTC.

V gene TRBV30 combines with J gene TRBJ1-2; 9 bases are shared with TRBD1. Germline CDR1 GTSNPN, CDR2 SVGIG (reference sequence). This CDR3 contains 16 residues. The trim removed 0 bases at V and 2 bases at J, leaving 7 bases unmatched. The CDR3 loop reads CAWSVGMGTGNYGYTF. The DNA of the CDR3 is TGTGCCTGGAGTGTCGGGATGGGGACAGGGAACTATGGCTACACCTTC.

V gene TRBV18 combines with J gene TRBJ2-7; no firm D call. The CDR3 is 13 residues long. Trimming stripped 3 bases from V and 0 bases from J, with 6 bases between. CDR1 and CDR2 from the germline V gene are KGHSH and LQKENI. The CDR3 coding sequence is TGTGCCAGCTCACCCGGTTCCTCCTACGAGCAGTACTTC. It specifies CASSPGSSYEQYF.

The chain employs TRBV29-1 and TRBJ1-3; tentative D call: TRBD1 (6 bases). CDR3 length: 15 residues. Looked up from germline, CDR1 is SQVTM and CDR2 is ANQGSEA. The V end lost 6 bases, the J end lost 0 bases, and 15 bases lay between the germline ends. CDR3 in amino acids: CSVETGPASGNTIYF. The CDR3, as DNA: TGCAGCGTGGAGACAGGTCCCGCCTCTGGAAACACCATATATTTT.